This T cell receptor (beta chain) was recovered during a study of blood T cells in healthy people across ages. Study-wide results and limits: Donor CMV infection status was unknown, possibly confounding age-related changes in expanded clonotypes.

The table lists this clonotype with a few counts. What it binds is unknown. Sample-barcoded 5' priming and a J-beta primer mix drove a second PCR of 7 to 11 cycles. MiXCR, run by TCRdb on the 5' RACE reads, gives a single entry per CDR3 protein. The sample holds roughly 800,000 distinct CDR3 sequences, 35% to 40% seen once. Sample donors were healthy Caucasian individuals that came from Russia, aged 6 to 90. The CDR3 is made up of 13 amino acids. Germline V gives CDR1 SGHTA, CDR2 FQGNSA. Trimming removed 8 bases from V and 2 bases from J, with 10 bases in between. This rearrangement joins TRBV7-2 to TRBJ2-1; the D gene could be TRBD1 or TRBD2 (5 bases each). The sequence came from a man between 18 and 29 years old in good health. What was sequenced was blood. As DNA, the CDR3 is TGTGCCAGCGGGACGGCTACCTACAATGAGCAGTTCTTC. This translates into CASGTATYNEQFF.